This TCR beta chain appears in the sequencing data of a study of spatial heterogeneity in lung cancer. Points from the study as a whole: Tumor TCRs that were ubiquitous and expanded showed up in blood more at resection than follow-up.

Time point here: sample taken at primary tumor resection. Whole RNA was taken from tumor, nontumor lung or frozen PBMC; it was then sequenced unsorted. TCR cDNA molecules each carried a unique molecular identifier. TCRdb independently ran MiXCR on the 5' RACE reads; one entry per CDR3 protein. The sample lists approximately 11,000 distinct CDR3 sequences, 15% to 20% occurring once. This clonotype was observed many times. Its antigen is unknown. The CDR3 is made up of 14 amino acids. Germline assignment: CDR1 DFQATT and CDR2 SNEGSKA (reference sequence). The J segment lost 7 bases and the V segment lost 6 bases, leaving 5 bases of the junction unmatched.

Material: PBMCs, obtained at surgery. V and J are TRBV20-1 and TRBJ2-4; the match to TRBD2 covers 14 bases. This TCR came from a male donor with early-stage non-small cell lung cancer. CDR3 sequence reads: CSARTSGRWNIQYF. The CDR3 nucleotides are TGCAGTGCAAGGACTAGCGGGAGGTGGAACATTCAGTACTTC.